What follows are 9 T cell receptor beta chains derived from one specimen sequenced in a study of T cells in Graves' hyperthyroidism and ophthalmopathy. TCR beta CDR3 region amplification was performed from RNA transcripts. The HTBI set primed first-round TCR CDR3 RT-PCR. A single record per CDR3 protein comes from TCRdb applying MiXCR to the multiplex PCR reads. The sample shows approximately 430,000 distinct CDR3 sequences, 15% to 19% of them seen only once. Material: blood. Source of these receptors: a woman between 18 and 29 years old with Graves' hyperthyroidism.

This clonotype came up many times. The CDR3: CASRDNYGYTF. The DNA of the CDR3 is TGTGCCAGCAGAGATAACTATGGCTACACCTTC. This chain links TRBV6-2 or TRBV6-3 with TRBJ1-2; D not resolved. The length of the CDR3 is 11 residues. Germline CDR1 MNHEY, CDR2 SVGEGT. V dropped 6 bases and J dropped 1 base, with 3 bases sitting between them.

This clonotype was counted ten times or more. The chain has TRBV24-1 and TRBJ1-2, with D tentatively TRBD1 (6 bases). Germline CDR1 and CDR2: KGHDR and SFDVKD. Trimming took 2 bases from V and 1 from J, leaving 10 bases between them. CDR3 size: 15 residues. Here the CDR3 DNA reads TGTGCCACCAGTGATTCACAGGGACGTAACTATGGCTACACCTTC. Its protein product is CATSDSQGRNYGYTF.

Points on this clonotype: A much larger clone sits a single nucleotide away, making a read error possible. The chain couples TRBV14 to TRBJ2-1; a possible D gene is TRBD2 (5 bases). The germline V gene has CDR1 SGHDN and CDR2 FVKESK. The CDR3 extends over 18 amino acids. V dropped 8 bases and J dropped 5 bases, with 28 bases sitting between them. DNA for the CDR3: TGTGCCAGCTCACCGTCGGTAGCGCCCAGGCCTGGACACAATGAGCAGTTCTTC. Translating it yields CASSPSVAPRPGHNEQFF.

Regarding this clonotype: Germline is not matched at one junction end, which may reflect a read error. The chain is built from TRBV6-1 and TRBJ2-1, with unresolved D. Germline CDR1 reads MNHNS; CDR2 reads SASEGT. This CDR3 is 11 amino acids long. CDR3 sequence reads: CYTFSYNEQFF. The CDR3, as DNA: TGCTACACTTTCAGCTACAATGAGCAGTTCTTC.

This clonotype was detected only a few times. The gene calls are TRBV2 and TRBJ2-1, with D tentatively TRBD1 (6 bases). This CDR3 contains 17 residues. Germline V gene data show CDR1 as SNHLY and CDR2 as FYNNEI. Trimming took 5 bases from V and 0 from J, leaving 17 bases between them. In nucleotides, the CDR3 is TGTGCCAGCAGTCTCGAATGGGGGCGCAGCTCCTACAATGAGCAGTTCTTC. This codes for CASSLEWGRSSYNEQFF.

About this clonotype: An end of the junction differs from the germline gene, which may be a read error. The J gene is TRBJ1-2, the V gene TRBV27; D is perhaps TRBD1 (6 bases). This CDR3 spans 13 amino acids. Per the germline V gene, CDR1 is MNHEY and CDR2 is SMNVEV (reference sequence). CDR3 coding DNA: TGTGCCAGCACTTTAGGGCGGGGGCATGGCTACACCTTC. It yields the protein CASTLGRGHGYTF.

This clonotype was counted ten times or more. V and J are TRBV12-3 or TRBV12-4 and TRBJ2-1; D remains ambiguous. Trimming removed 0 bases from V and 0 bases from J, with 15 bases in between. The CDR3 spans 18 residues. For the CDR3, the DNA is TGTGCCAGCAGTTTAGCGCGGTTAGGCACTATCTCCTACAATGAGCAGTTCTTC. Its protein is CASSLARLGTISYNEQFF.

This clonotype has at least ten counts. The CDR3 protein is CSAKVQGNFGETQYF. CDR3 DNA: TGCAGTGCTAAGGTGCAGGGGAATTTCGGAGAGACCCAGTACTTC. The chain is built from TRBV20-1 and TRBJ2-5, with a possible D match to TRBD1 (6 bases). V was clipped by 4 bases and J by 4 bases, with 19 bases between them. The CDR3 has 15 amino acids. The germline V gene encodes CDR1 DFQATT and CDR2 SNEGSKA (reference sequence).

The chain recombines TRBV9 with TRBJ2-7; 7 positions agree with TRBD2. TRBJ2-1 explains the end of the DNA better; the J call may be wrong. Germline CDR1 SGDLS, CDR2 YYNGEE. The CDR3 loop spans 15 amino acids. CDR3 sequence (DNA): TGTGCCAGCAGCGTGGGGTTGGGAGGGAACTACGAGCAGTTCTTC. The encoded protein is CASSVGLGGNYEQFF.